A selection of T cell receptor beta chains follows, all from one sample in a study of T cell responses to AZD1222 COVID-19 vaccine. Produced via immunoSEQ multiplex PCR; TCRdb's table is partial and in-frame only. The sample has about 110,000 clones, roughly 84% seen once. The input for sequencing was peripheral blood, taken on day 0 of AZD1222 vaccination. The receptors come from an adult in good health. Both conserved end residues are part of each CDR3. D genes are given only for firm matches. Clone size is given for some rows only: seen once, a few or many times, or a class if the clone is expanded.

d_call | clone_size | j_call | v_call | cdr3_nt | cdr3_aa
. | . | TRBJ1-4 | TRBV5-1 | TGCGCCAGCGGAATAACCAAGGGTTCAACTAATGAAAAACTGTTTTTT | CASGITKGSTNEKLFF
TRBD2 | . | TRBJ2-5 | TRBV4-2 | TGTGCCAGCAGCCAAGATCCGGGAGGGGTCTATCGGACCCAGTACTTC | CASSQDPGGVYRTQYF
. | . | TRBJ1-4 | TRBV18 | TGTGCCAGCTCACCTCCGGGGGCGCGAACTAATGAAAAACTGTTTTTT | CASSPPGARTNEKLFF
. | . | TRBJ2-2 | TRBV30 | TGTGCCTGGAGCAAACATAGTGCCGGGGAGCTGTTTTTT | CAWSKHSAGELFF
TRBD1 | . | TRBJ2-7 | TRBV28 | TGTGCCAGCAGGTCCGGGACAGGGGGCCAGCAGTACTTC | CASRSGTGGQQYF
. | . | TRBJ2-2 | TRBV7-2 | TGTGCCAGCAGCATCAGGCAGGACACCGGGGAGCTGTTTTTT | CASSIRQDTGELFF
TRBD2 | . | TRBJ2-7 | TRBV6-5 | TGTGCCAGCAGTTACTCGACGCTAGCGGGAGAGCTCGAGCAGTACTTC | CASSYSTLAGELEQYF
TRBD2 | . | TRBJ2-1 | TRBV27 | TGTGCCAGCAGTTTAAAGGGGCGGGGGACTAGCGGGAGGGGGGTGCGGCAGTTCTTC | CASSLKGRGTSGRGVRQFF
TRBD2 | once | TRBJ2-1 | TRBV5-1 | TGCGCCAGCAGCTTGGCCCCTAGCGGGGGTGACAATGAGCAGTTCTTC | CASSLAPSGGDNEQFF
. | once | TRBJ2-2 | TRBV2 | TGTGCCAGCTACCCGGGACAAAGATTACGAAAGAACACCGGGGAGCTGTTTTTT | CASYPGQRLRKNTGELFF
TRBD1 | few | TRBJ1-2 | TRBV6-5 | TGTGCCAGCAGTTCCGACAGGGCTAACTATGGCTACACCTTC | CASSSDRANYGYTF
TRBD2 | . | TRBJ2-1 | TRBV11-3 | TGTGCCAGCAGCTTAAGCGGGGGATACTCCTACAATGAGCAGTTCTTC | CASSLSGGYSYNEQFF
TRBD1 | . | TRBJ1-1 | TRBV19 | TGTGCCAGTAACCGACAGGGGTTGGGCACTGAAGCTTTCTTT | CASNRQGLGTEAFF
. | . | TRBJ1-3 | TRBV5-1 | TGCGCCAGCAGCTTGCAGCCTTCGGGACATATCTCTGGAAACACCATATATTTT | CASSLQPSGHISGNTIYF
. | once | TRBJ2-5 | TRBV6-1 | TGTGCCAGCAGTGAAAACAGCCCGAGTTTTCAAGAGACCCAGTACTTC | CASSENSPSFQETQYF
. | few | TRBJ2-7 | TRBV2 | TGTGCCAGCAGGGGGTCCACAGCGTTTACCTACGAGCAGTACTTC | CASRGSTAFTYEQYF
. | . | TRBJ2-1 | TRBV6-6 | TGTGCCAGCAGTAATGGGGGTTCGGATGAGCAGTTCTTC | CASSNGGSDEQFF
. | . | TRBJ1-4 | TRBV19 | TGTGCCAGTAGTATGTCACCCCCGGGGATGGTTGCAACTAATGAAAAACTGTTTTTT | CASSMSPPGMVATNEKLFF
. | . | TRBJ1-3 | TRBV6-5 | TGTGCCAGCAGTTACTCAGGCAGAATGGGAAACACCATATATTTT | CASSYSGRMGNTIYF
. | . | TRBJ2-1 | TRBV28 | TGTGCCTCAGGACTTCTTTACAATGAGCAGTTCTTC | CASGLLYNEQFF
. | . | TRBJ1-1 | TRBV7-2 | TGTGCCAGCAGCCCTAATTGGGACACTGAAGCTTTCTTT | CASSPNWDTEAFF
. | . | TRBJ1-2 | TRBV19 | TGTGCCAGTAAAGGGAATGGCTACACCTTC | CASKGNGYTF
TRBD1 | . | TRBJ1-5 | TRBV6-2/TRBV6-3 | TGTGCCAGCAGCTATGAACAGGGACGACAGGGGTTTAATCAGCCCCAGCATTTT | CASSYEQGRQGFNQPQHF
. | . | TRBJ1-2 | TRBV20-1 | TGCAGTGCTAGAGATCTACGTGGCTACACCTTC | CSARDLRGYTF
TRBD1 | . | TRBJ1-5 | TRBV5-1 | TGCGCCAGCAGCTTAACCGGGACAGGGGTCCAGCCCCAGCATTTT | CASSLTGTGVQPQHF
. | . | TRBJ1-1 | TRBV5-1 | TGCGCCAGCAGCTTGGCGGGGGCGGGGACGAACACTGAAGCTTTCTTT | CASSLAGAGTNTEAFF
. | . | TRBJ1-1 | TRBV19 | TGTGCCAGTAGTAAGGACAGAGACACTGAAGCTTTCTTT | CASSKDRDTEAFF
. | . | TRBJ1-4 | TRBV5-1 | TGCGCCAGCAGCCTCGGACAGACCTCTACCTATGAAAAACTGTTTTTT | CASSLGQTSTYEKLFF
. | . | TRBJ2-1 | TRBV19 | TGTGCCAGTAGTAAAGGCTCCTACAATGAGCAGTTCTTC | CASSKGSYNEQFF
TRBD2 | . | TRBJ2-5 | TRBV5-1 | TGCGCCAGCAGCTTGGATCTAGCGGGACAGAAGACCCAGTACTTC | CASSLDLAGQKTQYF
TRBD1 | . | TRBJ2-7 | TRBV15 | TGTGCCACCAGCAGACCGGACAGGGACTACGAGCAGTACTTC | CATSRPDRDYEQYF
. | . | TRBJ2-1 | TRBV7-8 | TGTGCCAGCAGCCCCCCCGGATCGATTTACAATGAGCAGTTCTTC | CASSPPGSIYNEQFF
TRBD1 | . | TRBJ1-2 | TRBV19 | TGTGCCAGTAGCTCCGGGGGACAGTACTATGGCTACACCTTC | CASSSGGQYYGYTF
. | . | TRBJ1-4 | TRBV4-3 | TGCGCCAGCAGCCCTAGACAGGCCACTAATGAAAAACTGTTTTTT | CASSPRQATNEKLFF
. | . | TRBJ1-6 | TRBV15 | TGTGCCACCAGCAGGACCTTAGATTCACCCCTCCACTTT | CATSRTLDSPLHF